This passage covers 20 T cell receptor beta chains from one sample sequenced in a study of shared T cell receptors in the human thymus. Sequencing was performed with immunoSEQ multiplex PCR; in TCRdb, only in-frame clones are kept and a portion is missing. The sample holds fewer than 700,000 clones, 70% to 90% seen once. These sequences were also reported in another study, on human thymus T cells.

The specimen was thymocytes. Receptors originate from a boy under two years old with a congenital heart defect.

V is TRBV28 and J is TRBJ1-1; no reliable D call. The V end lost 3 bases, the J end lost 2 bases, and 22 bases lay between the germline ends. CDR1 MDHEN and CDR2 SYDVKM come from the germline V gene. The CDR3 covers 18 residues. For the CDR3, the DNA is TGTGCCAGCAGTTTTCGTTTCGGAGGGAGGGTGAGAAACACTGAAGCTTTCTTT. Encoded protein: CASSFRFGGRVRNTEAFF.

V and J are TRBV9 and TRBJ2-7, with D perhaps matching TRBD2 (5 bases). The V and J ends lost 2 bases and 0 bases respectively, with 6 bases between them. This CDR3 has 13 residues. Germline CDR1 and CDR2: SGDLS and YYNGEE. CDR3 protein: CASSVGSSYEQYF. CDR3 sequence (DNA): TGTGCCAGCAGCGTTGGGAGCTCCTACGAGCAGTACTTC.

The V call is TRBV15, the J call TRBJ2-2, with D tentatively TRBD2 (6 bases). The CDR3 totals 15 residues. CDR1 is LNHNV, CDR2 YYDKDF, per germline (reference sequence). With 0 bases removed from V and 4 bases from J, the gap between germline ends came to 9 bases. The CDR3 DNA reads TGTGCCACCAGCAGAGATTCGGGACTCACCGGGGAGCTGTTTTTT. This gives the protein CATSRDSGLTGELFF.

The CDR3 sequence: CASSYSGTFYNEQFF. The CDR3 DNA follows: TGTGCCAGCAGCTATAGCGGGACTTTCTACAATGAGCAGTTCTTC. The chain joins TRBV6-5 to TRBJ2-1; TRBD2 matches at 8 bases. Germline V gene data show CDR1 as MNHEY and CDR2 as SVGAGI. The CDR3 consists of 15 residues. V was pared by 6 bases and J by 3 bases, with 7 bases of the junction left unmatched.

The V and J genes are TRBV5-4 and TRBJ1-2, with 9 bases aligning to TRBD1. Per the germline V gene, CDR1 is SGHNT and CDR2 is YYREEE (reference sequence). Trimming took 0 bases from V and 7 from J; bases not matched to a gene: 7. There are 15 residues in the CDR3. CDR3 protein: CASSLARTGAGGYTF. The CDR3 DNA reads as TGTGCCAGCAGCTTGGCCCGGACAGGGGCGGGTGGCTACACCTTC.

This clone was recorded once. The gene calls are TRBV6-5 and TRBJ1-1; D gene uncertain. This CDR3 spans 13 amino acids. V gave up 2 bases and J gave up 11 bases, with 15 bases separating them. Germline V gives CDR1 MNHEY, CDR2 SVGAGI. The CDR3 DNA reads TGTGCCAGCAGTTACCCCGACGAGGTTGGGGCTTTCTTT. This sequence encodes CASSYPDEVGAFF.

V and J are TRBV5-1 and TRBJ2-2; 8 bases agree with TRBD1. The V and J ends lost 6 bases and 2 bases, in that order; junction bases with no gene match: 6. Germline V lookup: CDR1 SGHRS, CDR2 YFSETQ. This CDR3 has 15 residues. The CDR3 here is CASMRGQGNTGELFF. The CDR3 DNA follows: TGCGCCAGCATGAGAGGACAGGGAAACACCGGGGAGCTGTTTTTT. The whole variable domain, remainder taken from reference TRBV5-1 and TRBJ2-2, is KAGVTQTPRYLIKTRGQQVTLSCSPISGHRSVSWYQQTPGQGLQFLFEYFSETQRNKGNFPGRFSGRQFSNSRSEMNVSTLELGDSALYLCASMRGQGNTGELFFGEGSRLTVL.

This chain links TRBV28 with TRBJ1-5; 7 nucleotides align to TRBD1. The CDR3 extends over 17 amino acids. CDR1 and CDR2 (germline): MDHEN, SYDVKM. The V and J ends lost 0 bases and 0 bases, in that order; junction bases with no gene match: 5. The CDR3 nucleotides read TGTGCCAGCAGTTTATGGGCGGACAGGTATAGCAATCAGCCCCAGCATTTT. This sequence encodes CASSLWADRYSNQPQHF.

Remarks on this clone: The junction shows a germline mismatch at one end, possibly a read error. The chain couples TRBV4-3 to TRBJ2-7; 7 bases are shared with TRBD2. The germline gives CDR1 LGHNA, CDR2 YSLEER. The CDR3 spans 18 residues. The CDR3 DNA sequence: TGCGCCAGCAACCAAGTCTCCATACCGGGACTACCAGAGTACGAGCAGTACTTC. This translates into CASNQVSIPGLPEYEQYF.

The V gene is TRBV27, the J gene TRBJ2-7; 14 positions match TRBD2. Trimming cost V 7 bases and J 6 bases; bases outside gene matches: 17. There are 18 residues in the CDR3. Germline assignment: CDR1 MNHEY and CDR2 SMNVEV (reference sequence). CDR3 residues: CASTPRRLAGGRDFEQYF. DNA for the CDR3: TGTGCCAGCACCCCCCGAAGACTAGCGGGAGGGCGTGATTTCGAGCAGTACTTC.

This chain joins TRBV19 and TRBJ1-2; 9 bases map to TRBD1. CDR1 is LNHDA, CDR2 SQIVND, per germline (reference sequence). The junction had 7 bases not matched to a gene; V was cut back by 9 bases and J by 8 bases. This CDR3 has 12 residues. The CDR3 reads CASSGTGWGYTF. The CDR3 nucleotides read TGTGCCAGCTCCGGGACAGGGTGGGGCTACACCTTC.

The chain couples TRBV19 to TRBJ2-3, with 7 bases fitting TRBD1. V shed 5 bases and J 2 bases; nucleotides not matched to a gene: 7. From germline, CDR1 is LNHDA and CDR2 SQIVND (reference sequence). CDR3 size: 15 residues. In DNA, the CDR3 is TGTGCCAGTAGTCACCGGGACAGCTTCACAGATACGCAGTATTTT. It is translated as CASSHRDSFTDTQYF.

V and J are TRBV30 and TRBJ2-1; D might be TRBD2 (5 bases). Germline V gives CDR1 GTSNPN, CDR2 SVGIG (reference sequence). Trimming removed 0 bases from V and 9 bases from J, with 9 bases in between. The CDR3 length is 12 residues. The CDR3 reads CAWSVGGCEQFF. The CDR3 nucleotides read TGTGCCTGGAGTGTAGGCGGGTGTGAGCAGTTCTTC.

The chain carries TRBV9 and TRBJ2-3, with 7 bases lining up with TRBD1. The ends lost 2 bases at V and 2 bases at J; junction bases unmatched: 11. The CDR3 length is 17 residues. Germline V gives CDR1 SGDLS, CDR2 YYNGEE. The CDR3 DNA follows: TGTGCCAGCAGCGTCGAGGGGGCCCCCCACTTCACAGATACGCAGTATTTT. It translates to CASSVEGAPHFTDTQYF.

The genes are TRBV27 and TRBJ2-3; no firm D call. Germline assignment: CDR1 MNHEY and CDR2 SMNVEV (reference sequence). CDR3 length: 13 amino acids. The germline V and J ends were trimmed by 4 bases and 2 bases, with 7 bases remaining between them. The CDR3 DNA reads TGTGCCAGCAGTTCTACCCCCACAGATACGCAGTATTTT. Translated: CASSSTPTDTQYF.

The chain uses TRBV25-1 and TRBJ1-4, with TRBD1 matching over 8 bases. Looked up from germline, CDR1 is MGHDK and CDR2 is SYGVNS. The CDR3 is 14 residues long. V lost 2 bases to trimming and J lost 8 bases; unmatched junction nucleotides: 4. CDR3 bases: TGTGCCAGCAGTGAAGGACAGGGAGGAGAAAAACTGTTTTTT. Translating it yields CASSEGQGGEKLFF.

The chain couples TRBV27 to TRBJ2-3, with 15 bases matching TRBD2. This CDR3 contains 20 residues. Germline lookup yields CDR1 MNHEY and CDR2 SMNVEV (reference sequence). V trimming: 5 bases; J trimming: 0 bases; junction bases outside the gene matches: 12. The CDR3: CASSPGTSGRSTASTDTQYF. CDR3 bases: TGTGCCAGCAGTCCGGGGACTAGCGGGAGGTCCACGGCTAGCACAGATACGCAGTATTTT.

V is TRBV6-5 and J is TRBJ1-6; D possibly corresponds to TRBD1 (6 bases). The V gene lost 0 bases and the J gene lost 7 bases, with 7 bases spanning the gap. Germline values: CDR1 MNHEY, CDR2 SVGAGI. CDR3 length: 14 residues. The CDR3 region is CASSYSDSNSPLHF. The CDR3 nucleotides read TGTGCCAGCAGTTACTCGGACAGCAATTCACCCCTCCACTTT.

The rearrangement joins TRBV19 to TRBJ2-7, with a tentative D call TRBD1 (6 bases). CDR1 is LNHDA, CDR2 SQIVND, per germline (reference sequence). V dropped 4 bases and J dropped 2 bases, with 12 bases sitting between them. CDR3 size: 14 residues. The CDR3 protein is CASSRTALPYEQYF. CDR3 bases: TGTGCCAGTAGTAGGACAGCCTTACCCTACGAGCAGTACTTC.

V and J are TRBV5-1 and TRBJ2-7; 9 bases match TRBD2. This CDR3 spans 16 amino acids. V was clipped by 3 bases and J by 0 bases; unmatched bases: 7. CDR1 is SGHRS, CDR2 YFSETQ, per germline. In DNA form, the CDR3 reads TGCGCCAGCAGCTCCTTAGCGGGAGCGAGCTCCTACGAGCAGTACTTC. It yields the protein CASSSLAGASSYEQYF.